This T cell receptor beta chain came from a study of shared clonotypes between healthy human individuals. Several immunoSEQ 96-well plates shared each subset's DNA, each plate a replicate. Sequencing of unsorted PBMC DNA was carried out using ten immunoSEQ deep assay plates. Data came from immunoSEQ multiplex PCR; TCRdb stores just in-frame clones and leaves some out. This table has about 480,000 clones, roughly 78% appearing once. Germline-derived CDR1 and CDR2 are MDHEN and SYDVKM. The germline V and J ends were trimmed by 11 bases and 9 bases, with 17 bases remaining between them. CDR3 size: 12 residues.

The TCR sequence derives from a woman aged 40-49 years in good health. Some clones in this sample may be carry-over from other donors' samples. This chain links TRBV28 with TRBJ2-1; possible D gene TRBD2, 5 bases. The material sequenced was PBMCs. The chain's CDR3 is CASGGIRGEQFF. The DNA of the CDR3 is TGTGCCTCAGGAGGAATCCGCGGTGAGCAGTTCTTC. The full variable domain, its missing parts supplied by reference TRBV28 and TRBJ2-1, is DVKVTQSSRYLVKRTGEKVFLECVQDMDHENMFWYRQDPGLGLRLIYFSYDVKMKEKGDIPEGYSVSREKKERFSLILESASTNQTSMYLCASGGIRGEQFFGPGTRLTVL.